The 12 T cell receptor beta chains below were found in one sample sequenced in a study of CD8 T cells in ankylosing spondylitis (dated by TCRdb to between 2016 and 2019). What the study reported, not specific to this receptor: A TCR beta motif made up of several highly homologous amino acid variants appeared to be characteristic of blood from ankylosing spondylitis patients.

Receptor libraries were prepared by 5' RACE. Sequencing instrument: Illumina HiSeq 2500. The public reads were quality trimmed at Q25 with fastp and then assembled into clones with MiXCR by TCRdb, keeping productive beta chains. Entries are consolidated by CDR3 protein sequence, retaining the most common genes and DNA. For this sample the table gives 700,000 or so distinct CDR3 sequences, of which 19% were detected only once. 19% of the sample rests with the top ten. These receptors have no known antigen. The sequencing sample was made of blood, either unsorted or a sorted T cell fraction (not recorded which). The receptors were sampled from a male donor with ankylosing spondylitis.

This clonotype showed up just a few times. The chain links TRBV7-9 to TRBJ1-1; D not certain. CDR1 is SEHNR and CDR2 is FQNEAQ in the germline V gene (reference sequence). The CDR3 is 13 amino acids. The V end was cut by 5 bases, the J end by 4 bases, with 11 bases between. The CDR3 sequence is CASSRTLATEAFF. CDR3 DNA: TGTGCCAGCAGCCGCACCTTGGCCACTGAAGCTTTCTTT.

This clonotype was counted a few times. V and J are TRBV20-1 and TRBJ1-2, with TRBD1 matching 8 bases. This CDR3 contains 15 residues. CDR1 is DFQATT and CDR2 is SNEGSKA in the germline V gene (reference sequence). J lost 9 bases, V lost 0 bases, and 12 bases had no gene match. DNA for the CDR3: TGCAGTGCTAGAGACCCCGGACAGGGACGGCAGAGCTACACCTTC. It codes for CSARDPGQGRQSYTF.

This clonotype was observed a handful of times. The V gene is TRBV7-2, the J gene TRBJ2-1; D may be TRBD1 or TRBD2 (5 bases each). Trimming cost V 1 base and J 4 bases, with 8 bases left between them. Germline loops: CDR1 SGHTA, CDR2 FQGNSA. The CDR3 length is 14 residues. CDR3 loop: CASSLVRGYNEQFF. CDR3 DNA sequence: TGTGCCAGCAGCTTAGTGAGGGGTTACAATGAGCAGTTCTTC.

This chain connects TRBV20-1 to TRBJ1-1; D remains unclear. V dropped 0 bases and J dropped 7 bases, with 6 bases sitting between them. Germline V gene sequence: CDR1 DFQATT, CDR2 SNEGSKA (reference sequence). This CDR3 contains 11 residues. CDR3: CSARDMLEAFF. The CDR3 nucleotides are TGCAGTGCTAGAGATATGCTTGAAGCTTTCTTT.

This clonotype has a single count. The chain links TRBV5-1 to TRBJ2-7; D is unresolved. Germline CDR1 reads SGHRS; CDR2 reads YFSETQ. The CDR3 covers 11 residues. Trimming removed 5 bases from V and 5 bases from J, with 8 bases in between. The CDR3 is CASRLSNEQYF. The CDR3 bases are TGCGCCAGCAGATTATCCAACGAGCAGTACTTC.

This clonotype appeared a few times. The rearrangement uses TRBV10-3 and TRBJ1-2, with 9 bases aligning to TRBD1. The CDR3 extends over 14 amino acids. Germline V CDR1 and CDR2: ENHRY, SYGVKD. V shed 6 bases, J shed 5 bases, and the junction held 7 bases outside the gene matches. CDR3 DNA: TGTGCCATCAGATCGGACAGGGGAGAATATGGCTACACCTTC. It encodes CAIRSDRGEYGYTF.

The chain combines TRBV28 with TRBJ2-7; D ambiguous. The germline CDR1 and CDR2 sequences are MDHEN and SYDVKM. Trimming took off 9 bases at V and 0 bases at J, with 12 bases between the two ends. The CDR3 runs to 13 residues. CDR3 region: CASMWTDSYEQYF. The DNA of the CDR3 is TGTGCCAGTATGTGGACGGACTCCTACGAGCAGTACTTC.

The table lists this clonotype with a few counts. The gene calls are TRBV27 and TRBJ1-1, with D maybe TRBD1 (5 bases). The length of the CDR3 is 14 residues. Looked up from germline, CDR1 is MNHEY and CDR2 is SMNVEV (reference sequence). V was shortened by 0 bases and J by 4 bases, with 9 bases between the two germline ends. Here the CDR3 DNA reads TGTGCCAGCAGTTTATCCGCGGGACGCACTGAAGCTTTCTTT. Translating it yields CASSLSAGRTEAFF.

In this sample, this clonotype turned up a few times. The V gene is TRBV2, the J gene TRBJ2-1; 8 nucleotides align to TRBD2. Germline V CDR1 and CDR2: SNHLY, FYNNEI. This CDR3 spans 15 amino acids. V was pared by 6 bases and J by 3 bases, with 7 bases of the junction left unmatched. DNA of the CDR3: TGTGCCAGCAGGGCGGAGCGGGGGAGCTACAATGAGCAGTTCTTC. It codes for CASRAERGSYNEQFF.

The chain recombines TRBV7-9 with TRBJ2-5, with D perhaps TRBD1 or TRBD2 (5 bases each). Per the germline V gene, CDR1 is SEHNR and CDR2 is FQNEAQ (reference sequence). V dropped 5 bases and J dropped 2 bases, with 15 bases sitting between them. The CDR3 loop spans 15 amino acids. The CDR3 spells CASSLIWDAQETQYF. The CDR3, as DNA: TGTGCCAGCAGCCTAATATGGGACGCACAAGAGACCCAGTACTTC. The complete variable domain, with remaining parts taken from reference TRBV7-9 and TRBJ2-5, reads DTGVSQNPRHKITKRGQNVTFRCDPISEHNRLYWYRQTLGQGPEFLTYFQNEAQLEKSRLLSDRFSAERPKGSFSTLEIQRTEQGDSAMYLCASSLIWDAQETQYFGPGTRLLVL.

The table lists this clonotype with a few counts. The J gene is TRBJ1-1, the V gene TRBV5-1; 8 nucleotides line up with TRBD1. V lost 6 bases and J lost 1; bases outside the gene matches: 11. The germline V gene has CDR1 SGHRS and CDR2 YFSETQ. The CDR3 sequence is 16 residues long. The CDR3 region has the DNA TGCGCCAGCAAGGACAGGGTAACCCCTACGAACACTGAAGCTTTCTTT. Translation gives CASKDRVTPTNTEAFF.

This clonotype was seen many times. The chain joins TRBV29-1 to TRBJ2-5, with 8 nucleotides matching TRBD1. With V trimmed by 7 bases and J by 2 bases, 3 bases remained unmatched. CDR1 is SQVTM and CDR2 is ANQGSEA in the germline V gene. This CDR3 is 12 amino acids long. CDR3 in DNA: TGCAGCGCCTACAGGGGGCAAGAGACCCAGTACTTC. This codes for CSAYRGQETQYF.